This T cell receptor (beta chain) is drawn from a study of shared clonotypes between healthy human individuals. Study background: The study enrolled two women and a few men aged 18 to 49. A donor's plate count was three for CD4 naive and three for CD4 memory; CD8 naive had two and CD8 memory one.

Naive CD8 cells lacked CD45RO and underwent positive selection for CCR7, leaving out terminally differentiated effector memory CD45RA+ cells. Donors included only healthy HIV-negative adults lacking recent acute infections or vaccinations. The study, taken as a whole, reports: Generation probabilities of non-shared clonotypes were lower (relative to those shared by all four donors).

With regard to this clone: What it binds is unknown.

Method: immunoSEQ multiplex PCR; TCRdb's copy keeps in-frame clones and lacks some. The data hold about 1,800,000 clones, with less than 95% observed a single time. Germline-derived CDR1 and CDR2 are LNHNV and YYDKDF (reference sequence). This CDR3 has 16 residues. The J segment lost 0 bases and the V segment lost 1 base, leaving 3 bases of the junction unmatched. The chain couples TRBV15 to TRBJ1-1; the match to TRBD1 covers 9 bases. This clonotype was obtained from a man aged 18 to 35 in good health. Sequencing input: naive CD8+ T cells sorted from blood. The CDR3 nucleotides read TGTGCCACCAGCAGAGGGACAGGGGCTGTGAACACTGAAGCTTTCTTT. Its protein product is CATSRGTGAVNTEAFF. Full variable domain (outside the CDR3, taken from reference TRBV15 and TRBJ1-1): DAMVIQNPRYQVTQFGKPVTLSCSQTLNHNVMYWYQQKSSQAPKLLFHYYDKDFNNEADTPDNFQSRRPNTSFCFLDIRSPGLGDTAMYLCATSRGTGAVNTEAFFGQGTRLTVV.